The rows below give T cell receptor beta chains drawn from one sample of a study of neurological immune-mediated disorders. TCRdb independently ran MiXCR on the 5' RACE reads; one entry per CDR3 protein. The table has about 82,000 distinct CDR3 sequences, approximately 2.8% seen once. Sequencing was carried out using PBMCs. Every receptor here comes from a woman aged 25 to 39 with multiple sclerosis. Both conserved end residues are part of each CDR3. Each record gives: V gene, D gene, clone size, J gene, CDR3 DNA, CDR3 protein. The D gene is left open where the match is weak. A row's size may be missing; if present it is once, few, many or a size class.

v_call: TRBV5-6
d_call: -
clone_size: many
j_call: TRBJ2-7
cdr3_nt: TGTGCCAGCAGCTTGGTTGACAGCGGAGGCCTGGAGCAGTACTTC
cdr3_aa: CASSLVDSGGLEQYF

v_call: TRBV14
d_call: -
clone_size: many
j_call: TRBJ2-1
cdr3_nt: TGTGCCAGCAGCCAAGCCGGGCAGATCTACAATGAGCAGTTCTTC
cdr3_aa: CASSQAGQIYNEQFF

v_call: TRBV9
d_call: -
clone_size: many
j_call: TRBJ2-1
cdr3_nt: TGTGCCAGCAGCCCAGGAACGGGAGAACACAATGAGCAGTTCTTC
cdr3_aa: CASSPGTGEHNEQFF

v_call: TRBV20-1
d_call: TRBD1
clone_size: many
j_call: TRBJ2-2
cdr3_nt: TGCAGTGCTAGACCTACCGGGACAGGGAACACCGGGGAGCTGTTTTTT
cdr3_aa: CSARPTGTGNTGELFF

v_call: TRBV30
d_call: -
clone_size: many
j_call: TRBJ2-1
cdr3_nt: TGTGCCTGGAACGACGGGACGAGCTACAATGAGCAGTTCTTC
cdr3_aa: CAWNDGTSYNEQFF

v_call: TRBV20-1
d_call: TRBD2
clone_size: many
j_call: TRBJ2-5
cdr3_nt: TGCAGTGCTAGAGGTCCGGCGGGAGAAGAGACCCAGTACTTC
cdr3_aa: CSARGPAGEETQYF

v_call: TRBV9
d_call: -
clone_size: many
j_call: TRBJ2-3
cdr3_nt: TGTGCCAGCAGCGTAGTGGAGCTTGGAGATACGCAGTATTTT
cdr3_aa: CASSVVELGDTQYF

v_call: TRBV19
d_call: -
clone_size: many
j_call: TRBJ1-2
cdr3_nt: TGTGCCAGTAGTACTACAGCCCGGGTGAGCTACACCTTC
cdr3_aa: CASSTTARVSYTF

v_call: TRBV20-1
d_call: -
clone_size: many
j_call: TRBJ1-4
cdr3_nt: TGCAGTGCTAGAGCTACAGCCAAAACTAATGAAAAACTGTTTTTT
cdr3_aa: CSARATAKTNEKLFF

v_call: TRBV20-1
d_call: -
clone_size: many
j_call: TRBJ1-2
cdr3_nt: TGCAGTGCTAGCCACAGCTATGGCTACACCTTC
cdr3_aa: CSASHSYGYTF

v_call: TRBV7-7
d_call: -
clone_size: many
j_call: TRBJ2-5
cdr3_nt: TGTGCCAGCAGCTTAGGGAACCAAGAGACCCAGTACTTC
cdr3_aa: CASSLGNQETQYF

v_call: TRBV25-1
d_call: TRBD1
clone_size: -
j_call: TRBJ2-7
cdr3_nt: TGTGCCAGCAGTGACCCCGACAGGGCAGAGCAGTACTTC
cdr3_aa: CASSDPDRAEQYF

v_call: TRBV12-3/TRBV12-4
d_call: -
clone_size: many
j_call: TRBJ2-7
cdr3_nt: TGTGCCAGCACTACGGACAGCACCTACGAGCAGTACTTC
cdr3_aa: CASTTDSTYEQYF

v_call: TRBV5-1
d_call: -
clone_size: many
j_call: TRBJ2-7
cdr3_nt: TGCGCCAGCAGCTGGTCCCAAGCTAGCGAGGGGGGGGAGCAGTACTTC
cdr3_aa: CASSWSQASEGGEQYF

v_call: TRBV7-2
d_call: -
clone_size: few
j_call: TRBJ2-3
cdr3_nt: TGTGCCAGCAGCTTAGTGGGGGCAGATACGCAGTATTTT
cdr3_aa: CASSLVGADTQYF

v_call: TRBV5-1
d_call: -
clone_size: many
j_call: TRBJ2-1
cdr3_nt: TGCGCCAGCATTGGTAGTGGGCATGAGCAGTTCTTC
cdr3_aa: CASIGSGHEQFF

v_call: TRBV5-1
d_call: TRBD1
clone_size: many
j_call: TRBJ2-7
cdr3_nt: TGCGCCAGCAGCTTAGACAGGGCCTACGAGCAGTACTTC
cdr3_aa: CASSLDRAYEQYF